This T cell receptor beta chain is drawn from a study of metastatic and nonmetastatic thyroid tumors. Overall study: Across peripheral blood and tumor or nodule tissue samples taken from malignant and benign thyroid patients, the repertoires were compared with one another. Study results and caveats: Patients with malignant thyroid tumors reportedly had significantly higher TCR beta diversity than those with benign nodules, in blood and tumor.

Original handling: It was from CDR3 differences across clinicopathological groups that a distant-metastasis classifier for papillary thyroid cancer was built. With MiXCR, TCRdb called clones anew from the PCR reads. The V and J calls, along with clone size, are taken from TCRdb and not from the paper's own processing. The table lists some 29,000 clones, around 17% of them singletons, with approximately 4.4% in the top ten. CDR1 SGHKS and CDR2 YYEKEE come from the germline V gene (reference sequence). The CDR3 runs 12 residues. Trimming removed 5 bases at V and 10 bases at J, with 15 bases between. No patient received treatment before thyroid surgery. Turning to this clone: The antigen remains unidentified.

What was sequenced was blood. The chain joins TRBV5-5 to TRBJ1-1; maybe TRBD1 (6 bases). This sequence was found in a female donor with papillary thyroid cancer or a benign thyroid nodule (not recorded which). Some clones in this sample may be carry-over from other donors' samples. Here the CDR3 DNA reads TGTGCCAGCAGTCATGGTGGACAGTCAGCTTTCTTT. Translation: CASSHGGQSAFF.